This T cell receptor (beta chain) was found in a study of CD4 and CD8 cells across lung adenocarcinoma regions. TCRdb reprocessed the PCR reads via MiXCR and lists one record per CDR3 protein. The repertoire holds some 3,100 distinct CDR3 sequences, 65% seen once, with approximately 16% in the top ten. The CDR3 spans 13 residues. Germline loops: CDR1 SGHTA, CDR2 FQGNSA. Localized lung adenocarcinoma, a non-small cell lung cancer, affected the donors. The sequenced sample consisted of CD8+ T cells from the margin of a lung tumor. The clonotype originates from a female donor with lung adenocarcinoma. The CD4 and CD8 labels of this study may be unreliable. V is TRBV7-2 and J is TRBJ2-1; the match to TRBD2 covers 7 bases. The DNA matches TRBJ2-5 better at its end, which makes the J call doubtful. The CDR3, as DNA: TGTGCCAGCAGCGGGGGGGTGCAAGAGACCCAGTACTTC. As protein: CASSGGVQETQYF.